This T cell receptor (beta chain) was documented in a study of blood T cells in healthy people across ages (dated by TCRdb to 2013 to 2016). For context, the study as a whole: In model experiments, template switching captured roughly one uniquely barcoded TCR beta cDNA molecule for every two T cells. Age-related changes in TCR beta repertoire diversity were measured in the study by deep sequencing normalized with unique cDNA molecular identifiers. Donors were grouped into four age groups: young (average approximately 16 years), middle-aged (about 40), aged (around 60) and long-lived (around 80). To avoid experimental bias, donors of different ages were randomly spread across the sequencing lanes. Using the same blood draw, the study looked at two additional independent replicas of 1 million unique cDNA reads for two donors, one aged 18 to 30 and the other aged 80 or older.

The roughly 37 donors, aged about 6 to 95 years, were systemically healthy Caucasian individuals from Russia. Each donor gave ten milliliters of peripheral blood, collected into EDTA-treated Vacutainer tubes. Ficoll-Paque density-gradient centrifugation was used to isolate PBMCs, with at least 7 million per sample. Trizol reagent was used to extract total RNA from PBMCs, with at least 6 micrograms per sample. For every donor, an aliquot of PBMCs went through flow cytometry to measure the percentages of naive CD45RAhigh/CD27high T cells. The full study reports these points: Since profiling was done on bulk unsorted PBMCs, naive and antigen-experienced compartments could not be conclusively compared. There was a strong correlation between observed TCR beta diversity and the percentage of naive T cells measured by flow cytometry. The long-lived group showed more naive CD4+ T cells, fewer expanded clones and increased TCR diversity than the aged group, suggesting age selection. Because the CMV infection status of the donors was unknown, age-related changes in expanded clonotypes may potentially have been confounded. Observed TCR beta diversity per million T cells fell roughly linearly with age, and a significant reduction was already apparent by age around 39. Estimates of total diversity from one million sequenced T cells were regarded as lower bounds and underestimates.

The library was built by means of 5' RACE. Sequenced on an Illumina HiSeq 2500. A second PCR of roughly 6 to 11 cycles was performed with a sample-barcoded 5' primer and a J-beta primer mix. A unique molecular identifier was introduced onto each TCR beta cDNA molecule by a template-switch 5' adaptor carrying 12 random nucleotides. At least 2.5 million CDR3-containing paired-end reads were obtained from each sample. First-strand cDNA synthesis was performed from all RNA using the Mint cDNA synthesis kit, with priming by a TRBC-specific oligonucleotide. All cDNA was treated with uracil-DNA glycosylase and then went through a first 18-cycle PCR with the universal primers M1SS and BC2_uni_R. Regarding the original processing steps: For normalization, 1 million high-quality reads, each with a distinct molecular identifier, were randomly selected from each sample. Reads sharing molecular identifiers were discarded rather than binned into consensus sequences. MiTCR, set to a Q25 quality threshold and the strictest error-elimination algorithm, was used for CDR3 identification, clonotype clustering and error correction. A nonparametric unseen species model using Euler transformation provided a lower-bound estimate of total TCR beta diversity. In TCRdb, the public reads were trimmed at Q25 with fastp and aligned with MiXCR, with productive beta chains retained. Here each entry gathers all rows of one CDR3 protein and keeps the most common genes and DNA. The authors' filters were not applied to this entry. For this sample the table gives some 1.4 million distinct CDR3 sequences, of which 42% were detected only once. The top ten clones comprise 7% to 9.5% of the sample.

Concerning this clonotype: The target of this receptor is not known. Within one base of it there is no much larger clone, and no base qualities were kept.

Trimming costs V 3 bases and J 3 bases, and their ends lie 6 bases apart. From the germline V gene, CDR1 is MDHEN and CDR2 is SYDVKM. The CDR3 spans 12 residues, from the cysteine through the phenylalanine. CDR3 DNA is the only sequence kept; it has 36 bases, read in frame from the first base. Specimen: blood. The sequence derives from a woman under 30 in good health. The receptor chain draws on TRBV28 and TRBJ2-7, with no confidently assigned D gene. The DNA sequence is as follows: TGTGCCAGCAGTTTTCTGGACTACGAGCAGTACTTC. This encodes CASSFLDYEQYF.